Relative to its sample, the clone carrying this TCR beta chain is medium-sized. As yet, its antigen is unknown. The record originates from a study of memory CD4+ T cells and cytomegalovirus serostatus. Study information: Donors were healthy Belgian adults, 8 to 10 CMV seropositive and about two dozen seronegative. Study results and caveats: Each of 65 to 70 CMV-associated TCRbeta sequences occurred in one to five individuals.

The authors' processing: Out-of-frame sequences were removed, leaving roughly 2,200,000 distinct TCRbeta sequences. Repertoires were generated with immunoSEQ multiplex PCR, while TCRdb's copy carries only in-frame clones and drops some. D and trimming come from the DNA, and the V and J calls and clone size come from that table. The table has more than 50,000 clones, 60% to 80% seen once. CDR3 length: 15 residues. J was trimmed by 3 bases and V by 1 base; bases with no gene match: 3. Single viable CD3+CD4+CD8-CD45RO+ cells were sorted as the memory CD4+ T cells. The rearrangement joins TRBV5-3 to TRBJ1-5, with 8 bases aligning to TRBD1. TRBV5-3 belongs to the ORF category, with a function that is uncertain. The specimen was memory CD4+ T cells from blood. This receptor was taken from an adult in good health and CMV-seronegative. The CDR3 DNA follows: TGTGCCAGAAGCTTGCTGGACAGGGCCAATCAGCCCCAGCATTTT. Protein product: CARSLLDRANQPQHF.